This is a list of T cell receptor beta chains from one sample in a study of identical twins. TCRdb called the 5' RACE reads again in MiXCR, with one record for every CDR3 protein. The table has about 700,000 distinct CDR3 sequences, roughly 8% seen once. This same sample was also taken into another study, of yellow fever vaccine responses in identical twins.

The source material was PBMCs. These receptor sequences come from a woman aged 18 to 35 in good health. The CDR3 runs from the conserved cysteine through the conserved F or W. The order of the fields is V gene, J gene, CDR3 length, D gene, clone size, CDR3 protein, CDR3 DNA. The D gene is left open where the match is weak. Part of the rows lack a size; the others show once, few, many or a class for expanded clones.

>TRBV9|TRBJ1-6|14|NA|few
CASSGPGQQRALHF
TGTGCCAGCAGCGGCCCGGGACAACAAAGAGCCCTCCACTTT
>TRBV4-3|TRBJ2-7|14|TRBD1|NA
CASSQESTGYEQYF
TGCGCCAGCAGCCAAGAGTCGACAGGGTACGAGCAGTACTTC
>TRBV6-2/TRBV6-3|TRBJ2-4|16|TRBD2|NA
CASSEGLAGIKNIQYF
TGTGCCAGCAGCGAGGGACTAGCGGGAATCAAAAACATTCAGTACTTC
>TRBV4-1|TRBJ1-2|17|TRBD1|few
CASSQRRQGEGNYGYTF
TGCGCCAGCAGCCAGAGAAGACAGGGGGAGGGGAACTATGGCTACACCTTC
>TRBV4-3|TRBJ2-1|15|TRBD1|few
CASRTGTGIYNEQFF
TGCGCCAGCAGGACAGGGACAGGGATCTACAATGAGCAGTTCTTC
>TRBV5-1|TRBJ2-2|13|NA|few
CASSAANTGELFF
TGCGCCAGCAGCGCAGCGAACACCGGGGAGCTGTTTTTT
>TRBV2|TRBJ2-2|17|NA|few
CASSESPAGANTGELFF
TGTGCCAGCAGTGAATCTCCGGCCGGAGCGAACACCGGGGAGCTGTTTTTT
>TRBV20-1|TRBJ2-1|18|TRBD2|NA
CCAPQGGREVPSYNEQFF
TGCTGTGCTCCCCAAGGGGGGCGGGAGGTACCTTCCTACAATGAGCAGTTCTTC
>TRBV7-2|TRBJ2-2|11|NA|many
CASNGYGELFF
TGTGCCAGCAATGGGTACGGGGAGCTGTTTTTT
>TRBV12-3/TRBV12-4|TRBJ2-3|12|NA|many
CASRHRADTQYF
TGTGCCAGCAGACACCGGGCAGATACGCAGTATTTT
>TRBV12-5|TRBJ2-5|14|TRBD1|few
CASGLTGGRETQYF
TGTGCTAGTGGCTTGACAGGGGGTAGGGAGACCCAGTACTTC
>TRBV29-1|TRBJ2-1|15|NA|NA
CSVAPPGGSYNEQFF
TGCAGCGTTGCCCCCCCTGGCGGGTCTTACAATGAGCAGTTCTTC
>TRBV20-1|TRBJ2-2|13|NA|few
CSASSLVAGELFF
TGCAGTGCTAGTAGTCTAGTTGCCGGGGAGCTGTTTTTT
>TRBV4-2|TRBJ2-1|18|TRBD2|NA
CASSQGPSGRALYNEQFF
TGTGCCAGCAGCCAAGGCCCTAGCGGGAGGGCCCTCTACAATGAGCAGTTCTTC
>TRBV24-1|TRBJ1-2|13|TRBD1|many
CAIGGQDNYGYTF
TGTGCCATCGGAGGACAGGATAACTATGGCTACACCTTC
>TRBV2|TRBJ2-1|14|NA|few
CASNEGLPYNEQFF
TGTGCCAGCAATGAGGGGCTTCCCTACAATGAGCAGTTCTTC
>TRBV11-2|TRBJ2-5|16|TRBD2|few
CASSVKSGRLGETQYF
TGTGCCAGCAGCGTAAAAAGCGGGAGGCTAGGAGAGACCCAGTACTTC
>TRBV12-3/TRBV12-4|TRBJ2-5|14|NA|NA
CASSDTVFQETQYF
TGTGCCAGCAGCGATACAGTTTTTCAAGAGACCCAGTACTTC
>TRBV4-1|TRBJ1-2|15|NA|many
CASSQDWGENYGYTF
TGCGCCAGCAGCCAAGATTGGGGGGAGAACTATGGCTACACCTTC
>TRBV7-3|TRBJ1-6|13|NA|NA
CASSLTGTESLHF
TGTGCCAGCAGCTTAACGGGAACAGAAAGCCTCCACTTT
>TRBV11-2|TRBJ2-3|15|NA|NA
CQLKRGTHYTDTQYF
TGTCAACTGAAACGGGGGACCCATTACACAGATACGCAGTATTTT
>TRBV29-1|TRBJ1-2|11|TRBD1|many
CSVDAGGGYTF
TGCAGCGTTGATGCAGGGGGAGGCTACACCTTC
>TRBV18|TRBJ2-7|14|NA|NA
CASSPGLTSTEQYF
TGTGCCAGCTCACCTGGGCTTACGAGTACGGAGCAGTACTTC
>TRBV7-9|TRBJ2-5|14|NA|many
CASSETGRQETQYF
TGTGCCAGCAGTGAAACCGGGAGACAAGAGACCCAGTACTTC
>TRBV7-2|TRBJ2-3|14|NA|NA
CASSSGLLTDTQYF
TGTGCCAGCAGCTCCGGACTTCTCACAGATACGCAGTATTTT
>TRBV6-2/TRBV6-3|TRBJ2-7|15|NA|few
CASTLSGTESYEQYF
TGTGCCAGCACCTTATCCGGGACTGAATCCTACGAGCAGTACTTC
>TRBV7-2|TRBJ2-7|14|NA|many
CASSFEYGTYEQYF
TGTGCCAGCAGCTTCGAATATGGTACCTACGAGCAGTACTTC
>TRBV6-2/TRBV6-3|TRBJ1-1|14|NA|few
CASRLDAGNTEAFF
TGTGCCAGCAGACTCGACGCGGGGAACACTGAAGCTTTCTTT
>TRBV15|TRBJ2-4|15|NA|many
CATSKDSAAKNIQYF
TGTGCCACCAGCAAGGATAGCGCGGCCAAAAACATTCAGTACTTC
>TRBV7-9|TRBJ2-1|16|TRBD2|NA
CASSVGTSGPNDEQFF
TGTGCCAGCAGCGTGGGGACTAGCGGTCCAAATGATGAGCAGTTCTTC
>TRBV12-3/TRBV12-4|TRBJ2-7|14|NA|many
CASSLNGHSYEQYF
TGTGCCAGCAGCTTGAACGGGCACTCCTACGAGCAGTACTTC
>TRBV11-2|TRBJ2-2|14|TRBD1|few
CASRKTGSTGELFF
TGTGCCAGCAGGAAGACAGGGAGCACCGGGGAGCTGTTTTTT
>TRBV11-2|TRBJ1-4|15|TRBD1|NA
CASSVTGTGGEKLFF
TGTGCCAGCAGCGTTACCGGGACAGGGGGTGAAAAACTGTTTTTT
>TRBV6-2/TRBV6-3|TRBJ2-7|15|TRBD2|NA
CASSYSGLAEYEQYF
TGTGCCAGCAGTTACTCGGGACTAGCGGAATACGAGCAGTACTTC
>TRBV2|TRBJ2-7|17|NA|few
CASRHPVEGSSTYEQYF
TGTGCCAGCAGACACCCGGTCGAGGGGAGCTCCACCTACGAGCAGTACTTC
>TRBV12-3/TRBV12-4|TRBJ2-2|15|TRBD2|NA
CASRMVGGEAGELFF
TGTGCCAGCAGGATGGTCGGGGGGGAGGCCGGGGAGCTGTTTTTT
>TRBV5-1|TRBJ2-3|17|NA|many
CASSLGAHGTGTDTQYF
TGCGCCAGCAGCCTCGGGGCACACGGAACAGGCACAGATACGCAGTATTTT
>TRBV2|TRBJ1-5|14|NA|NA
CASSEDGAWQPQHF
TGTGCCAGCAGTGAAGACGGGGCATGGCAGCCCCAGCATTTT
>TRBV12-3/TRBV12-4|TRBJ2-3|16|NA|NA
CASSRKAGPGTDTQYF
TGTGCCAGCAGTAGAAAAGCGGGTCCCGGCACAGATACGCAGTATTTT
>TRBV15|TRBJ2-7|14|NA|NA
CATSTPRAYYEQYF
TGTGCCACCAGCACCCCCCGAGCCTACTACGAGCAGTACTTC
>TRBV3-1|TRBJ2-3|18|TRBD2|NA
CASSQDWSRLADTDTQYF
TGTGCCAGCAGCCAAGATTGGTCTCGGCTAGCGGACACAGATACGCAGTATTTT
>TRBV7-3|TRBJ1-2|16|NA|few
CASSLGGASPDYGYTF
TGTGCCAGCAGCTTGGGGGGCGCCTCCCCGGACTATGGCTACACCTTC
>TRBV6-5|TRBJ1-2|14|NA|many
CASSYLGLSYGYTF
TGTGCCAGCAGTTACCTCGGACTGAGCTATGGCTACACCTTC
>TRBV10-3|TRBJ1-1|16|TRBD1|few
CAISGTPGQGASEAFF
TGTGCCATCAGCGGGACTCCGGGACAGGGGGCGTCTGAAGCTTTCTTT
>TRBV9|TRBJ1-6|14|NA|NA
CASSAGAGHSPLHF
TGTGCCAGCAGCGCCGGGGCGGGCCATTCACCCCTCCACTTT
>TRBV6-2/TRBV6-3|TRBJ2-1|14|TRBD2|many
CASSSSGRGNEQFF
TGTGCCAGCAGTTCTAGCGGGAGAGGGAATGAGCAGTTCTTC
>TRBV12-3/TRBV12-4|TRBJ1-1|15|NA|many
CASSLYVGASTEAFF
TGTGCCAGCAGTTTATATGTGGGCGCTTCGACTGAAGCTTTCTTT
>TRBV20-1|TRBJ2-3|13|TRBD2|NA
CSARYGGTDTQYF
TGCAGTGCTAGGTACGGGGGGACAGATACGCAGTATTTT